This paragraph covers one T cell receptor (beta chain) sequence. This clone's antigen is unknown. No much larger clone exists at a distance of one base, and base qualities are not known. This entry comes from a study of OX40 agonist ivuxolimab in advanced cancers. For context, the study as a whole: Ivuxolimab was an agonistic, fully human IgG2 monoclonal antibody directed against OX40 (CD134), a costimulatory receptor. The monotherapy dose-escalation portion (N ≈ 56 patients) of the phase I ivuxolimab trial is reported in the paper. Three dose-escalation patients achieved partial responses, one with hepatocellular carcinoma and two with cutaneous melanoma. Of the approximately 50 dose-escalation patients, hepatocellular carcinoma was present in approximately 20, melanoma in roughly 15, renal cell carcinoma in 9 and head and neck cancer in 9. Prior anti-PD-1, anti-PD-L1 or anti-CTLA-4 therapy was permitted, and checkpoint inhibitors had been received by around 39% of dose-escalation patients. Peripheral TCRbeta sequencing aimed to test whether ivuxolimab altered TCR sequence diversity and caused clonal T-cell expansion. A male proportion of 70% to 90% and a mean age of about 60 years, ranging from about 20 to 85, were recorded for the dose-escalation cohort. Intravenous ivuxolimab was administered to patients every 2 weeks at six dose levels: 0.01, 0.1, 0.3, 1.5, 3 and 10 mg/kg. The study at large found these results: At doses of 0.1 to 3.0 mg/kg, clonal expansion of both CD4+ and CD8+ T cells in blood was seen between baseline and week 6. After ivuxolimab, more expanded clones were found on average in CD8+ T cells than in CD4+ T cells. In the 0.1-3.0 mg/kg groups, partial responders had among the lowest normalized peripheral clonal expansion, particularly in CD8+ T cells. Antigen specificity was not determined for the clonally expanded peripheral T cells. Low levels of normalized T-cell clonal expansion were also seen in some patients who did not respond.

The junction shows trimming of 6 bases on V and 8 bases on J, and the gene matches do not reach 9 bases of it. The CDR3 starts with the cysteine, ends with the phenylalanine, and has 14 residues. Only CDR3 DNA is held: 42 bases, read in frame from base 1. Looking up the germline V gene yields CDR1 MGHDK and CDR2 SYGVNS. Genomic DNA was isolated from the sorted cells so that the TCRbeta CDR3 region could be sequenced. TCRbeta CDR3 regions were sequenced using the immunoSEQ Assay. TCRdb obtained this table from immuneACCESS and retained in-frame rearrangements with V and J assigned. These tables miss some clones; where compared with another copy, unresolved V genes account for less than half of the shortfall, and the remainder is unexplained. The sample table shows more than 30,000 clones, and around 87% are seen once. The leading ten clones occupy roughly 25% of the sample. The trial excluded patients who had a history of autoimmune disease or who were on systemic immunosuppression. In every dose cohort, peripheral blood was drawn for TCR sequencing at baseline, cycle 4 day 1, and cycle 7 day 1. The samples were drawn from a first-in-human, open-label, multicenter phase I dose-escalation trial of ivuxolimab. Adults with locally advanced or metastatic melanoma, renal cell, hepatocellular, or head and neck squamous cell carcinoma were enrolled in the trial. Before TCR sequencing, CD4+ T cells and CD8+ T cells were sorted from peripheral blood as separate populations.

This sample comprised CD4+ or CD8+ T cells sorted from blood, obtained in a trial of the OX40 agonist ivuxolimab. The chain was built from TRBV25-1 and TRBJ2-1; TRBD2 aligns with 8 central bases. The sequence was collected from an adult with an advanced solid tumor such as melanoma, head and neck, liver or kidney cancer. The DNA sequence follows: TGTGCCAGCAGATCAACGGGAGGGCCCCATGAGCAGTTCTTC. Its translation is CASRSTGGPHEQFF.